The subject of this entry is one T cell receptor beta chain. This specimen comes from a study of CD8 T cells in Susac syndrome. CD8+ and CD4+ T cells from blood underwent TCR beta sequencing, which was carried out in a high-throughput format. Reverse transcription of roughly 0.5 to 1 ug RNA was performed with random hexamers. Amplification of TCR beta CDR3 across 54 Vbeta and 13 Jbeta was performed with immunoSEQ multiplex PCR. TCRdb reprocessed the immunoSEQ multiplex PCR reads with MiXCR, giving one entry per CDR3 protein. Of about 60,000 distinct CDR3 sequences in the sample, approximately 94% were seen once. This receptor was identified in a human donor in good health. Material for sequencing was CD8+ T cells from PBMCs.

DNA for the CDR3: TGTGCCAGCAGTTTGAGTCCGACCGCGGGCGAGCAGTACTTC. It translates to CASSLSPTAGEQYF. The J gene is TRBJ2-7, the V gene TRBV28, with D possibly being TRBD2 (5 bases). Trimming stripped 3 bases from V and 6 bases from J, with 15 bases between. Per germline, CDR1 MDHEN and CDR2 SYDVKM. The CDR3 is 14 amino acids.